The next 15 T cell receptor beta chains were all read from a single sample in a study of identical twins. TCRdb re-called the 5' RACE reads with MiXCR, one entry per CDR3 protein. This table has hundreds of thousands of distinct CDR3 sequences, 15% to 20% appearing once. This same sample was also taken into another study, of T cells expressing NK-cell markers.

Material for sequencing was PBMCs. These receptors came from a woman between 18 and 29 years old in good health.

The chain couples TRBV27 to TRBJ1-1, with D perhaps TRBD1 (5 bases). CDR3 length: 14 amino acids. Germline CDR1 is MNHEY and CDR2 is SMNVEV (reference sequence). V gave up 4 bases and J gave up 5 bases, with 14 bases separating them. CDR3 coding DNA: TGTGCCAGCAGTTCCCAGGGACTCTTTACTGAAGCTTTCTTT. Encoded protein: CASSSQGLFTEAFF.

CDR3 loop: CASSFATPNTEAFF. The CDR3 DNA reads TGCGCCAGCAGCTTCGCGACACCCAACACTGAAGCTTTCTTT. The chain employs TRBV5-1 and TRBJ1-1; unclear D gene. The CDR3 loop spans 14 amino acids. Between the trimmed V and J ends, which lost 2 bases and 2 bases, there was a span of 10 bases. CDR1 and CDR2 from the germline V gene are SGHRS and YFSETQ.

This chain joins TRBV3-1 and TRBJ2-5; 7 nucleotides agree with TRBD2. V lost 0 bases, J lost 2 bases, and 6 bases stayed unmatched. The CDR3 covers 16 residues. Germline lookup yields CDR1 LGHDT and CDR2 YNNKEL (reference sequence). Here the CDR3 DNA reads TGTGCCAGCAGCCAAGATCTTAATAGCGGGCAAGAGACCCAGTACTTC. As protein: CASSQDLNSGQETQYF.

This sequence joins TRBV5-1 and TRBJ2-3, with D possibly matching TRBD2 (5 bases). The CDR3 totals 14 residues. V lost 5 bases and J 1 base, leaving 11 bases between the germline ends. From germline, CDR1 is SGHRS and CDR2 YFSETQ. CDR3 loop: CASRERAGTDTQYF. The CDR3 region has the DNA TGCGCCAGCAGAGAGAGGGCGGGCACAGATACGCAGTATTTT.

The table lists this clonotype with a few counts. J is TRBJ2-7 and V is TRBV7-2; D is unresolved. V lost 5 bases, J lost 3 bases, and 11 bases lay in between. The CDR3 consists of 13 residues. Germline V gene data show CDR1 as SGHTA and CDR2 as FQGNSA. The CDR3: CASSETLGYEQYF. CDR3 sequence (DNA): TGTGCCAGCAGCGAGACTCTGGGCTACGAGCAGTACTTC. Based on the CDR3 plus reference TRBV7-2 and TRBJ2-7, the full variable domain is GAGVSQSPSNKVTEKGKDVELRCDPISGHTALYWYRQSLGQGLEFLIYFQGNSAPDKSGLPSDRFSAERTGGSVSTLTIQRTQQEDSAVYLCASSETLGYEQYFGPGTRLTVT.

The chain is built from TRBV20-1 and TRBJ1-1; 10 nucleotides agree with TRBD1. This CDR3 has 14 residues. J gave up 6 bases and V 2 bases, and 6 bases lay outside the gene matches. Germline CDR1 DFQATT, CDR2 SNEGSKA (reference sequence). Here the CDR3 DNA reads TGCAGTGCTAGACGACCGGGACAGGGGTCTGAAGCTTTCTTT. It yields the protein CSARRPGQGSEAFF.

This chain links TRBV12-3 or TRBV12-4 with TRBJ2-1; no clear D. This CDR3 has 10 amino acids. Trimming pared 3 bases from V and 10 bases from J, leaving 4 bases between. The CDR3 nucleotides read TGTGCCAGCAGTTTTGAGGAGCAGTTCTTC. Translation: CASSFEEQFF.

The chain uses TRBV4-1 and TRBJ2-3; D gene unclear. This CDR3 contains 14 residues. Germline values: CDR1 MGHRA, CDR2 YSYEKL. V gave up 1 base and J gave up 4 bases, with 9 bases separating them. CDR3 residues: CASSQASVADTQYF. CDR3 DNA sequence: TGCGCCAGCAGCCAAGCGTCGGTAGCAGATACGCAGTATTTT.

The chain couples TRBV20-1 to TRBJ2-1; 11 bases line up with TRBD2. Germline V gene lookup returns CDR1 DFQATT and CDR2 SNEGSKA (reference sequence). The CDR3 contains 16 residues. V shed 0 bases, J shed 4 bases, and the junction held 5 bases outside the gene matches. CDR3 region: CSARETSGGPYNEQFF. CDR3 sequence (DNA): TGCAGTGCTAGAGAAACTAGCGGGGGTCCGTACAATGAGCAGTTCTTC.

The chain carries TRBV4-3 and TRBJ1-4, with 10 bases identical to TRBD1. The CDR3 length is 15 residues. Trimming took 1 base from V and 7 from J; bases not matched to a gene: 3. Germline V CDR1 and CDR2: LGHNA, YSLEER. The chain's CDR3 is CASSQAGDRGEKLFF. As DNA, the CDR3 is TGCGCCAGCAGCCAAGCAGGGGACAGGGGTGAAAAACTGTTTTTT.

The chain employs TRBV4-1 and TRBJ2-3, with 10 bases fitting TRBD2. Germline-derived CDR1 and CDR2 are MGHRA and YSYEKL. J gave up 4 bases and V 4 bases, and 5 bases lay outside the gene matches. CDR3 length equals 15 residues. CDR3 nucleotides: TGCGCCAGCAGCCGGCTAGCGGGAGCGCCAGATACGCAGTATTTT. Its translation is CASSRLAGAPDTQYF.

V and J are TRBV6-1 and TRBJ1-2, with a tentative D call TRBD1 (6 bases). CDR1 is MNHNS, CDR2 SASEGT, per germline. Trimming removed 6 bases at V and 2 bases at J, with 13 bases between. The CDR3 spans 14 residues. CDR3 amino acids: CASRGGGQNYGYTF. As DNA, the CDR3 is TGTGCCAGCAGAGGAGGGGGGCAGAACTATGGCTACACCTTC.

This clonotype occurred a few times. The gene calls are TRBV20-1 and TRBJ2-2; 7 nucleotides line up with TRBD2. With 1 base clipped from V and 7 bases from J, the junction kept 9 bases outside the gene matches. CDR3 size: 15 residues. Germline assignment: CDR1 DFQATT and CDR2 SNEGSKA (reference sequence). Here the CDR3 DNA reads TGCAGTGCTAGAGGCCAAGCGGGGAGGGGCGGGGAGCTGTTTTTT. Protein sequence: CSARGQAGRGGELFF.

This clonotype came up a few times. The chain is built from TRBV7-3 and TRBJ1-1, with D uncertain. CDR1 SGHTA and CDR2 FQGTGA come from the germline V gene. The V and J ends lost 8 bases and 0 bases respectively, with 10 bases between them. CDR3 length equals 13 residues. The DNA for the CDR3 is TGTGCCAGCCGACATTTGATGAACACTGAAGCTTTCTTT. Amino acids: CASRHLMNTEAFF. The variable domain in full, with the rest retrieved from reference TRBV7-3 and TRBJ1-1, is GAGVSQTPSNKVTEKGKYVELRCDPISGHTALYWYRQSLGQGPEFLIYFQGTGAADDSGLPNDRFFAVRPEGSVSTLKIQRTERGDSAVYLCASRHLMNTEAFFGQGTRLTVV.

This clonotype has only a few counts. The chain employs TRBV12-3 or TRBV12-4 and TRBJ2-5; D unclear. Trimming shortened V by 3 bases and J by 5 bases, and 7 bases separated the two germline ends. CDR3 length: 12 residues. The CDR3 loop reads CASSFDEETQYF. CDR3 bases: TGTGCCAGCAGTTTCGATGAGGAGACCCAGTACTTC.